In this sample, the clone carrying this TCR beta chain turned up a few times. Its antigen is as yet unknown. This sample stems from a study of CD8 T cells in ankylosing spondylitis. V shed 10 bases and J shed 4 bases, with 16 bases lying between them. CDR1 MNHEY and CDR2 SVGEGT come from the germline V gene. This CDR3 has 13 residues. Whole-study results and caveats: Seemingly characteristic of ankylosing spondylitis blood was a TCR beta motif consisting of about 8 highly homologous variants. Earlier studies detected some motif variants in reactive arthritis synovial fluid and blood. Significant enrichment of disease-linked clones was reported in matched ankylosing spondylitis synovial fluid.

TCRdb itself ran the 5' RACE reads through MiXCR, one entry per CDR3 protein. The sample yields 700,000 to 850,000 distinct CDR3 sequences, about 10% seen once. This chain joins TRBV6-2 or TRBV6-3 and TRBJ1-2; D ambiguous. The TCR sequence derives from a male donor with ankylosing spondylitis. Sample: blood, either unsorted or a sorted T cell fraction (not recorded which). DNA for the CDR3: TGTGCCACCTCTCCGGTGGGAGGCTATGGCTACACCTTC. This sequence encodes CATSPVGGYGYTF.